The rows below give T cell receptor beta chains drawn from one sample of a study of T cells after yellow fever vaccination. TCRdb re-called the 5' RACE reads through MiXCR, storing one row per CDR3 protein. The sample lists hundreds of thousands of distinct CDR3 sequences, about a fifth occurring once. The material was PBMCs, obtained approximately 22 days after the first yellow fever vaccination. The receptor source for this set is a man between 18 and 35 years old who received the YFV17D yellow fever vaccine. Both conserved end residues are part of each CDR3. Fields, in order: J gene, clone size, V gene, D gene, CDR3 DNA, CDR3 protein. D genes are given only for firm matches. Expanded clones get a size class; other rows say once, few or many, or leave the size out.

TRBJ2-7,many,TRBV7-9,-,TGTGCCAGCAGCTTAGCAGGGCCCTCCTCCTACGAGCAGTACTTC,CASSLAGPSSYEQYF
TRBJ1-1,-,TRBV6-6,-,TGTGCCAGCAGTTACGTAGCAGACCTACTTTTCTTT,CASSYVADLLFF
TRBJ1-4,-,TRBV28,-,TGTGCCAGCAGTTTCCCTAGGGGAGGTACTAATGAAAAACTGTTTTTT,CASSFPRGGTNEKLFF
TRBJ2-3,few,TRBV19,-,TGTGCCAGTAGTATAGGACGCACAGATACGCAGTATTTT,CASSIGRTDTQYF
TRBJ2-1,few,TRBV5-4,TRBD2,TGTGCCAGCAGCATCCGACTAGCGGGGTCCAATGAGCAGTTCTTC,CASSIRLAGSNEQFF
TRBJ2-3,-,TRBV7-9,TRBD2,TGTGCCAGCAGCTTCTGGGGACTAGCGGACACAGATACGCAGTATTTT,CASSFWGLADTDTQYF
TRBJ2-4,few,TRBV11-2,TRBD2,TGTGCCAGCAGCGGCATTAGCGGGGGGGCGACCAAAAACATTCAGTACTTC,CASSGISGGATKNIQYF
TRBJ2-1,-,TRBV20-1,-,TGCAGTGCTAGAAGGGACTACAATGAGCAGTTCTTC,CSARRDYNEQFF
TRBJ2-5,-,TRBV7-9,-,TGTGCCAGCAGCGAAAATACCCAGACCCAGTACTTC,CASSENTQTQYF
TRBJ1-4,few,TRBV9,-,TGTGCCAGCAGCGTAGCGTCGAGTGGGTACGAAAAACTGTTTTTT,CASSVASSGYEKLFF
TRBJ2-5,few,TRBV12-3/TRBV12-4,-,TGTGCCAGCAGTCGGGGACCGGAGACCCAGTACTTC,CASSRGPETQYF
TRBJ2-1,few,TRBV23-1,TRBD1,TGCGCCAGCAGTCGAGAGGGGGCGACAGAAAGCTCCTACAATGAGCAGTTCTTC,CASSREGATESSYNEQFF
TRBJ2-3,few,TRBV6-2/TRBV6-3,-,TGTGCCAGCAGCTTTTGGTGGGCGGGGACAATTTCCCGCACAGATACGCAGTATTTT,CASSFWWAGTISRTDTQYF
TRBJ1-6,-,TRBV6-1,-,TGTGCCAGCAGTACCGTGCTCGAGTCACCCCTCCACTTT,CASSTVLESPLHF
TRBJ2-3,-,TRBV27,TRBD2,TGTGCCAGCATCCAGCGGGGGTCCCGAGCAGATACGCAGTATTTT,CASIQRGSRADTQYF
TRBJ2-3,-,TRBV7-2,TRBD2,TGTGCCAGCAGCTTAGGTGGGAGCGGGGGGGCCTTCTCTACGCAGTATTTT,CASSLGGSGGAFSTQYF
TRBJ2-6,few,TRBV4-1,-,TGCGCCAGCAGCCAAGTTTTGCCCTCTGGGGCCAACGTCCTGACTTTC,CASSQVLPSGANVLTF
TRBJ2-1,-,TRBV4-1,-,TGCGCCAGCAGCCAAGATCCTAGTAGACTTGGAGAGCAGTTCTTC,CASSQDPSRLGEQFF
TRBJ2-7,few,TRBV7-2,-,TGTGCCAGCAGCTTCCAGCGACTAGCCTACGAGCAGTACTTC,CASSFQRLAYEQYF
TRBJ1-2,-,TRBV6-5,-,TGTGCCAGCAGTTACGGCGGGATCTATGGCTACACCTTC,CASSYGGIYGYTF
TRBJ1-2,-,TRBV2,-,TGTGCCAGCAGTGAAGAGGGGGGCTACTATGGCTACACCTTC,CASSEEGGYYGYTF
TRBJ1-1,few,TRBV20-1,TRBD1,TGCAGTGCTAGACAGCCCAGGGGGATGAACACTGAAGCTTTCTTT,CSARQPRGMNTEAFF
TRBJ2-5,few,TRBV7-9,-,TGTGCCAGCAGCTTAGTCCAAGGGAAAGAGACCCAGTACTTC,CASSLVQGKETQYF
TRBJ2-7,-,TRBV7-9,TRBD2,TGTGCCAGCAGCTCCCCTAGCGGGGGCCTCGATGAGCAGTACTTC,CASSSPSGGLDEQYF
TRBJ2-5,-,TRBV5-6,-,TGTGCCAGCAGCCCCCGGCAGGGGCAACCGACCCAGTACTTC,CASSPRQGQPTQYF
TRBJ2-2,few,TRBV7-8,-,TGTGCCAGCATCCTTTATCGGGGCAGGACATCCACCGGGGAGCTGTTTTTT,CASILYRGRTSTGELFF
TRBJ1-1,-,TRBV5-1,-,TGCGCCAGCACAAAGGACTCTTTCACTGAAGCTTTCTTT,CASTKDSFTEAFF
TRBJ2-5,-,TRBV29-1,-,TGCAGCGTTGAATTGGCAGGAAACCAAGAGACCCAGTACTTC,CSVELAGNQETQYF
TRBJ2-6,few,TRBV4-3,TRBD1,TGCGCCAGCAGCCAAAGGGACAGGGGGCCTTTGGGGGCCAACGTCCTGACTTTC,CASSQRDRGPLGANVLTF
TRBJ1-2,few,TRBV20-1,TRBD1,TGCAGTCCAAAACAAAGGACAGGAAACTATGGCTACACCTTC,CSPKQRTGNYGYTF
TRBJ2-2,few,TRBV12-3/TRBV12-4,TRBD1,TGTGCCAGCAGCTGGCTATGGACAGGGGGCTCGGTAGCCGGGGAGCTGTTTTTT,CASSWLWTGGSVAGELFF
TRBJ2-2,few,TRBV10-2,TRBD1,TGCGCCAGCAGAACACCCCAGGGGGCGAACACCGGGGAGCTGTTTTTT,CASRTPQGANTGELFF
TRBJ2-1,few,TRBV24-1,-,TGTGCCACCAGTGACTCGGGACGAGATGAAAATGAGCAGTTCTTC,CATSDSGRDENEQFF
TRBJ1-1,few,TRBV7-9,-,TGTGCCAGCAGCTTGCTGCCTACTGAAGCTTTCTTT,CASSLLPTEAFF
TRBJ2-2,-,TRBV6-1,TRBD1,TGTGCCAGCAGTGTTTCCAGGGGGTACGACACCGGGGAGCTGTTTTTT,CASSVSRGYDTGELFF
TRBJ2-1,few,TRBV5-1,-,TGCGCCAGCAGCTTACGGTCCCCCGGGACATCGGGGGGTAATGAGCAGTTCTTC,CASSLRSPGTSGGNEQFF
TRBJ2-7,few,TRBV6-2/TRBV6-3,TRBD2,TGTGCCAGCAGTTACGGGACTAGCGGCCGCTACGAGCAGTACTTC,CASSYGTSGRYEQYF
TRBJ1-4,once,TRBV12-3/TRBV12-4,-,TGTGCCAGCAGTTTTACAGGGTCAACTAATGAAAAACTGTTTTTT,CASSFTGSTNEKLFF
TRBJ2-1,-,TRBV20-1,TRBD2,TGCAGTGCGGGAGGGACTAGCGGGACGTACAATGAGCAGTTCTTC,CSAGGTSGTYNEQFF
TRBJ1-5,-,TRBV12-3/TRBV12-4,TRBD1,TGTGCCAGCAGTCGGACAGGCGGCTTGGGCAATCAGCCCCAGCATTTT,CASSRTGGLGNQPQHF